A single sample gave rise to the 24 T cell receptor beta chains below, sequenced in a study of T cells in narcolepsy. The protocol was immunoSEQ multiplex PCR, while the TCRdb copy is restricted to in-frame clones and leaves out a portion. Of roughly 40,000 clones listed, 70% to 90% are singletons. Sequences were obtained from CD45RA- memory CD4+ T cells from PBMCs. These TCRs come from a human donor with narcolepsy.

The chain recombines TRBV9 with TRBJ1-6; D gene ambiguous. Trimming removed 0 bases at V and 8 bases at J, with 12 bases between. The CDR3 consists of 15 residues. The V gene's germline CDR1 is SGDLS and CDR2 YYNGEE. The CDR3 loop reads CASSVAAVPDSPLHF. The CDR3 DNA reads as TGTGCCAGCAGCGTAGCGGCAGTCCCGGATTCACCCCTCCACTTT.

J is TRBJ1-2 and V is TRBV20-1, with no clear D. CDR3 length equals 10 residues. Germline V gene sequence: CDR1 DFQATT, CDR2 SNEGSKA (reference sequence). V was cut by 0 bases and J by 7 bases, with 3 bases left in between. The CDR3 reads CSARESGYTF. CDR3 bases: TGCAGTGCTAGAGAGAGTGGCTACACCTTC.

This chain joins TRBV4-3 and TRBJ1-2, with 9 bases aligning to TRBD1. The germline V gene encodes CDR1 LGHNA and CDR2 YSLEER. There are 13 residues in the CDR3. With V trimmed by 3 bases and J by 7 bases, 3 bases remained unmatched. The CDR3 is CASSHGTGRGYTF. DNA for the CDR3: TGCGCCAGCAGCCACGGGACAGGGCGTGGCTACACCTTC.

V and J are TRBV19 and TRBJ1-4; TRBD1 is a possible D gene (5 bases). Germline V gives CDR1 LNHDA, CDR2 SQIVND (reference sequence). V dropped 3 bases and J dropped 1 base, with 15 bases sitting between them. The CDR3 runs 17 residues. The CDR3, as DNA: TGTGCCAGTAGTATCCGGGGGACCCCGTTAACTAATGAAAAACTGTTTTTT. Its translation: CASSIRGTPLTNEKLFF.

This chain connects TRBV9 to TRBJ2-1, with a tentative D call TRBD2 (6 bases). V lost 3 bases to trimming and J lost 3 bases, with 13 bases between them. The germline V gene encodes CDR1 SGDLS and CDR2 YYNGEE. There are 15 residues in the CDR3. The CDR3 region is CASSEGRGDYNEQFF. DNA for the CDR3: TGTGCCAGCAGCGAAGGGCGGGGAGACTACAATGAGCAGTTCTTC.

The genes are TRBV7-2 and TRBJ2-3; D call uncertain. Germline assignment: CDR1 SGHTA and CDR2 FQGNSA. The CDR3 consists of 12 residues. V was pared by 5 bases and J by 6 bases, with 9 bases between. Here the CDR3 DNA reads TGTGCCAGCAGCCCCTGGTTTGATACGCAGTATTTT. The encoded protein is CASSPWFDTQYF.

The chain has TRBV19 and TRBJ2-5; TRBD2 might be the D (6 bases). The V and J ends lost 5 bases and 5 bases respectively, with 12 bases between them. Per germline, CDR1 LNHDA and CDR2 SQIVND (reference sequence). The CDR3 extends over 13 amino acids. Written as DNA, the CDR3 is TGTGCCAGTAGTCCTGGGACTTATGAGACCCAGTACTTC. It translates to CASSPGTYETQYF.

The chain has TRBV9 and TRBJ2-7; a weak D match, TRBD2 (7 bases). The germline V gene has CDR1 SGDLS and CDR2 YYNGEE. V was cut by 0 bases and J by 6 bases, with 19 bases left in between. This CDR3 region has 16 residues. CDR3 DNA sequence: TGTGCCAGCAGCGTAGGTGTGGAGGCGGGGGCGGCCGAGCAGTACTTC. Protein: CASSVGVEAGAAEQYF.

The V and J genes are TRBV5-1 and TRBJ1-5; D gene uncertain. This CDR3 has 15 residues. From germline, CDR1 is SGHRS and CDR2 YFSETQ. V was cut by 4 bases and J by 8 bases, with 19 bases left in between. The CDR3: CASSLGAGSAEPQHF. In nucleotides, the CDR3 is TGCGCCAGCAGCCTAGGTGCCGGTAGTGCCGAGCCCCAGCATTTT.

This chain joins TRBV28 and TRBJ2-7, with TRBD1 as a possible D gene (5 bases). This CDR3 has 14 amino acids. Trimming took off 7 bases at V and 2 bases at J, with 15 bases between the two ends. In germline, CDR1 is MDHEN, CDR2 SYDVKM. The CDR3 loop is CASIRRGGTYEQYF. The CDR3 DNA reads TGTGCCAGCATTAGAAGGGGCGGCACCTACGAGCAGTACTTC.

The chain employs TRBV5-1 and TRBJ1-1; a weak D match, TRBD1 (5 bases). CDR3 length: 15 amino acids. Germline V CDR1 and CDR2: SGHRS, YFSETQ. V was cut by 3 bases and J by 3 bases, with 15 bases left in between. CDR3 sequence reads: CASSSFGPRDTEAFF. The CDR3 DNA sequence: TGCGCCAGCAGCTCGTTCGGGCCCAGGGACACTGAAGCTTTCTTT.

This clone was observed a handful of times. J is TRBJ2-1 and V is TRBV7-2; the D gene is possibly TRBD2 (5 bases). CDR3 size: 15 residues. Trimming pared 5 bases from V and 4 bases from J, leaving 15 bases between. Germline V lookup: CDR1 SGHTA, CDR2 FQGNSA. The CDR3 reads CASSRGSRVYNEQFF. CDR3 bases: TGTGCCAGCAGCAGAGGGTCGAGAGTTTACAATGAGCAGTTCTTC.

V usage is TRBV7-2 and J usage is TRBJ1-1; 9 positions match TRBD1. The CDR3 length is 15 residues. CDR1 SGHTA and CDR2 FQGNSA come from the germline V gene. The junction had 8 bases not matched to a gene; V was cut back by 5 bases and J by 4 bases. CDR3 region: CASSPDRGGFTEAFF. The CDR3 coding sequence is TGTGCCAGCAGCCCGGACAGGGGAGGTTTCACTGAAGCTTTCTTT.

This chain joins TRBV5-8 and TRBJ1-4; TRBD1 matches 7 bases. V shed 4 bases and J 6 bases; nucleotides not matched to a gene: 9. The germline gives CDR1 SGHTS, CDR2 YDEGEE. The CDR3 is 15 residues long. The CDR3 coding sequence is TGTGCCAGCAGCAACCCTAGGGGGCAGGATGAAAAACTGTTTTTT. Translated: CASSNPRGQDEKLFF.

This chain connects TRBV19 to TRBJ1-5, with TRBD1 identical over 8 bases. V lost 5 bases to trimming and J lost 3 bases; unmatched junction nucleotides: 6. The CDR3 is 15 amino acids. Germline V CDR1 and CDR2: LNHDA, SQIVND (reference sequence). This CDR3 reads CASSPPGQVNQPQHF. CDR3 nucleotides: TGTGCCAGTAGTCCCCCGGGACAGGTCAATCAGCCCCAGCATTTT.

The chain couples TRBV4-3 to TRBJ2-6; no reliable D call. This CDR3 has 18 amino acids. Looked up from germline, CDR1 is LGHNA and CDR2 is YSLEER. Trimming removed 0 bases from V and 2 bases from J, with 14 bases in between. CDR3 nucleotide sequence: TGCGCCAGCAGCCAAGAAGGGCAGCCCAGTACTGGGGCCAACGTCCTGACTTTC. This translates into CASSQEGQPSTGANVLTF.

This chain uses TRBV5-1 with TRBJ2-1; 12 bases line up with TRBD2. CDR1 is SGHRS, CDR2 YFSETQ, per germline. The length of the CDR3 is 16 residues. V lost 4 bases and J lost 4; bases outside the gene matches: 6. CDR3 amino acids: CASSPTSGGLYNEQFF. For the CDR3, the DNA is TGCGCCAGCAGCCCGACTAGCGGGGGTCTATACAATGAGCAGTTCTTC.

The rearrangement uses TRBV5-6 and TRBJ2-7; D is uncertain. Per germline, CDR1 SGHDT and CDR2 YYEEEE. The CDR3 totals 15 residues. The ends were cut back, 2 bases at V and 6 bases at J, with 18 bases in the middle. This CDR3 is CASSFRAAQRSEQYF. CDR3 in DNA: TGTGCCAGCAGCTTTAGGGCGGCCCAGAGGAGCGAGCAGTACTTC.

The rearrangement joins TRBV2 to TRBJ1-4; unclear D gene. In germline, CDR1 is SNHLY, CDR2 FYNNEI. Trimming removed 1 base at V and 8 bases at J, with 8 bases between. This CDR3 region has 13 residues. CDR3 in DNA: TGTGCCAGCAGTGAAGTCAGTGGGGAAAAACTGTTTTTT. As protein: CASSEVSGEKLFF. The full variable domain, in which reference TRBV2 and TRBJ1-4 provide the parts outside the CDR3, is EPEVTQTPSHQVTQMGQEVILRCVPISNHLYFYWYRQILGQKVEFLVSFYNNEISEKSEIFDDQFSVERPDGSNFTLKIRSTKLEDSAMYFCASSEVSGEKLFFGSGTQLSVL.

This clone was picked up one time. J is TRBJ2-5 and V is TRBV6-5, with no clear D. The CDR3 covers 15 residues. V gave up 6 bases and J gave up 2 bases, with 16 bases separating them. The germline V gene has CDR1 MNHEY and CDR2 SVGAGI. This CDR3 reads CASSRTWGSQETQYF. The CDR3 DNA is TGTGCCAGCAGCCGAACTTGGGGTTCTCAAGAGACCCAGTACTTC.

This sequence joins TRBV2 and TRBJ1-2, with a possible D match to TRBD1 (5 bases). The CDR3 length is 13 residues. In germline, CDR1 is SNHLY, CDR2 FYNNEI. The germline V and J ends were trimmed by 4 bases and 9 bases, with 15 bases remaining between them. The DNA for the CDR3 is TGTGCCAGCAGTGTAGAGGACATGGGGAGCTACACCTTC. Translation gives CASSVEDMGSYTF.

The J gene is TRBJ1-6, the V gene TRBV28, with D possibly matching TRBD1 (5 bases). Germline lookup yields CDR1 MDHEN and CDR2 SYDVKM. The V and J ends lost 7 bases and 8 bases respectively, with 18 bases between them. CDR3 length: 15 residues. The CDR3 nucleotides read TGTGCCAGCATCCCCTTTTCGGGGACTGATTCACCCCTCCACTTT. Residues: CASIPFSGTDSPLHF.

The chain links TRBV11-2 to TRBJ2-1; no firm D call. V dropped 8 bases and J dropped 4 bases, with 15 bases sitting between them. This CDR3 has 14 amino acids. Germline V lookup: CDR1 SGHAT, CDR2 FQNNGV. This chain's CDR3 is CASGPSGRYNEQFF. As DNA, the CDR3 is TGTGCCAGCGGGCCTTCTGGGCGGTACAATGAGCAGTTCTTC.

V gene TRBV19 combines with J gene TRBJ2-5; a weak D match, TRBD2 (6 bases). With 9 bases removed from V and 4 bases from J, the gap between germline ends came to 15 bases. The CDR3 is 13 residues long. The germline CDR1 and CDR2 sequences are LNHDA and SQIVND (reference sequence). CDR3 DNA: TGTGCCAGCGGGGGATCCTCTATAGAGACCCAGTACTTC. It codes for CASGGSSIETQYF.